The sequence of this T cell receptor beta chain was determined in a study of blood T cell repertoires in COVID-19. Across the whole study: Researchers got acute and convalescent COVID-19 samples from the United States, Italy and Spain.

Original processing notes: The assay estimated nucleated cells by amplifying reference gene primers. The method was immunoSEQ multiplex PCR; TCRdb's version includes in-frame clones alone and lacks a portion of them. The V and J calls and clone size are taken from that table; D and trimming were inferred from the DNA. The profile shows tens of thousands of clones, approximately 89% of them singletons. This sequence originates from a man aged 65 to 79 with active or convalescent COVID-19. What was sequenced was peripheral blood.

The CDR3 region is CATSRETGYGYTF. In nucleotides, the CDR3 is TGTGCCACCAGCAGAGAGACAGGCTATGGCTACACCTTC. This chain connects TRBV15 to TRBJ1-2; the D gene is possibly TRBD1 (6 bases). The CDR3 runs 13 residues. The germline V and J ends were trimmed by 0 bases and 4 bases, with 6 bases remaining between them. From germline, CDR1 is LNHNV and CDR2 YYDKDF (reference sequence).